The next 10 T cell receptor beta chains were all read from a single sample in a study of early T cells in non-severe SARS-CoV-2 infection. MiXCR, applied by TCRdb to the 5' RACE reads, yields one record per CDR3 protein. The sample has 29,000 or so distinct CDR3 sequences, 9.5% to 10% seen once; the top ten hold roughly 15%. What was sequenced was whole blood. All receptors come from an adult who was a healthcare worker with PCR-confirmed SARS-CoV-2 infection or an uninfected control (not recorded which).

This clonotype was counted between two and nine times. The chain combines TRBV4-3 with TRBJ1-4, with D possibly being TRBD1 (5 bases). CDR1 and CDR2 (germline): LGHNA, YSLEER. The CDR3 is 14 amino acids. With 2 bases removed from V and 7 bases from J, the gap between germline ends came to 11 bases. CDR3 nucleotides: TGCGCCAGCAGCCAAAGGGCAGGGAGTGAAAAACTGTTTTTT. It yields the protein CASSQRAGSEKLFF.

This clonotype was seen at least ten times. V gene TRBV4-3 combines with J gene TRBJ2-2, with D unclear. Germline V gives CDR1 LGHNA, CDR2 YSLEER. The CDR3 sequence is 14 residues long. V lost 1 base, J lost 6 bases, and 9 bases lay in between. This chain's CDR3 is CASSQARSPGELFF. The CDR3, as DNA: TGCGCCAGCAGCCAAGCTCGGTCCCCCGGGGAGCTGTTTTTT.

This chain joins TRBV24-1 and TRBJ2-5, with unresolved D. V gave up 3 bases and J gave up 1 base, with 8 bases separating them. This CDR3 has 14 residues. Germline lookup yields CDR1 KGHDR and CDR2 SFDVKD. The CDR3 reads CATSDPTSQETQYF. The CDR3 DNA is TGTGCCACCAGTGATCCCACCAGCCAAGAGACCCAGTACTTC.

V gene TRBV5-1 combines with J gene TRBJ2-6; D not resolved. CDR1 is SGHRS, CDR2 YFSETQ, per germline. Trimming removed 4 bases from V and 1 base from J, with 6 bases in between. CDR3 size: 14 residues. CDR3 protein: CASSQTSGANVLTF. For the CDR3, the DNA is TGCGCCAGCAGCCAAACGTCTGGGGCCAACGTCCTGACTTTC.

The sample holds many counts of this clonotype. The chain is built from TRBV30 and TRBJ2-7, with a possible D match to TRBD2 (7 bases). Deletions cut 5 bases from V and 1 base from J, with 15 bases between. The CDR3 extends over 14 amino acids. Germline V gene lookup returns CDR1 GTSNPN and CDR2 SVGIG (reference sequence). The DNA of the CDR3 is TGTGCCTGGCTACCTCGGGGGGCGTCCTACGAGCAGTACTTC. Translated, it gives CAWLPRGASYEQYF. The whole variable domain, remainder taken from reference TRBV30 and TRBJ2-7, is SQTIHQWPATLVQPVGSPLSLECTVEGTSNPNLYWYRQAAGRGLQLLFYSVGIGQISSEVPQNLSASRPQDRQFILSSKKLLLSDSGFYLCAWLPRGASYEQYFGPGTRLTVT.

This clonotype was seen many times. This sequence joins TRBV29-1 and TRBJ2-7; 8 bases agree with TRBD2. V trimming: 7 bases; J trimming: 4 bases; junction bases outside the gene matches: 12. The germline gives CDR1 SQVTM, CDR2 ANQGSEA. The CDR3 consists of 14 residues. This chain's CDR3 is CSATGLAGPYEQYF. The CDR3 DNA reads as TGCAGCGCTACCGGGCTAGCGGGCCCGTACGAGCAGTACTTC.

The CDR3 bases are TGTGCCAGCAGCTTAACGACAGCTAACACTGAAGCTTTCTTT. Translated: CASSLTTANTEAFF. This sequence joins TRBV7-6 and TRBJ1-1; a possible D gene is TRBD1 (5 bases). V gave up 2 bases and J gave up 2 bases, with 9 bases separating them. The germline CDR1 and CDR2 sequences are SGHVS and FNYEAQ. The CDR3 is 14 residues long.

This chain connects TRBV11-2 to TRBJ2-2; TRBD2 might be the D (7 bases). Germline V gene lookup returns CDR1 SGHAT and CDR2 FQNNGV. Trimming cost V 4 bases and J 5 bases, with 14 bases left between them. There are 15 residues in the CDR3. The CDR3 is CASSSTRGATGELFF. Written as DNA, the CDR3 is TGTGCCAGCAGCTCGACCCGGGGGGCTACCGGGGAGCTGTTTTTT. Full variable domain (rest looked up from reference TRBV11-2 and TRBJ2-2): EAGVAQSPRYKIIEKRQSVAFWCNPISGHATLYWYQQILGQGPKLLIQFQNNGVVDDSQLPKDRFSAERLKGVDSTLKIQPAKLEDSAVYLCASSSTRGATGELFFGEGSRLTVL.

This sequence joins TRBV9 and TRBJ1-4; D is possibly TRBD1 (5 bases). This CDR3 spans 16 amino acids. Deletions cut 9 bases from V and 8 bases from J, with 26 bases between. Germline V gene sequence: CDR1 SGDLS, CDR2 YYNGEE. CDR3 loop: CATPSGGRVRAEKLFF. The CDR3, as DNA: TGTGCCACTCCGTCTGGAGGCAGGGTGCGAGCAGAAAAACTGTTTTTT.

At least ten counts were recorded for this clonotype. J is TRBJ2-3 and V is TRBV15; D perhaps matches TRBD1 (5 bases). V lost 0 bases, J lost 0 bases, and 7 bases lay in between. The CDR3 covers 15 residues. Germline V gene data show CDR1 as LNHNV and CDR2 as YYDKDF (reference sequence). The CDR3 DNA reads TGTGCCACCAGCAGAGACAGGGTTAGCACAGATACGCAGTATTTT. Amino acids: CATSRDRVSTDTQYF. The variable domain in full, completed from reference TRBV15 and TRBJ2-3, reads DAMVIQNPRYQVTQFGKPVTLSCSQTLNHNVMYWYQQKSSQAPKLLFHYYDKDFNNEADTPDNFQSRRPNTSFCFLDIRSPGLGDTAMYLCATSRDRVSTDTQYFGPGTRLTVL.